The entry below describes one T cell receptor (beta chain). Antigen unknown. A much bigger clone sits one base away, suggesting this may be a read error. It was from 2 million PBMCs stored at -80 C that the unsorted libraries were obtained. The data are from a study of neurological immune-mediated disorders. General study results and limits: The repertoires of 18 of 34 multiple sclerosis patients fell into one related-CDR3 cluster (a possible signature) under phylogenetic grouping.

Synthesis of cDNA was accomplished via 5'RACE employing 10-nucleotide random UMIs. TCRdb reprocessed the 5' RACE reads with MiXCR, giving one entry per CDR3 protein. In the table there are fewer than 85,000 distinct CDR3 sequences, roughly 3.9% of which are singletons. Germline V gene sequence: CDR1 MNHEY, CDR2 SMNVEV (reference sequence). Trimming cost V 1 base and J 7 bases, with 14 bases left between them. The CDR3 loop spans 15 amino acids. This sequence joins TRBV27 and TRBJ1-5; no reliable D call. The receptor comes from a man aged 30 to 39 with multiple sclerosis. The source material was PBMCs. The CDR3 region has the DNA TGTGCCAGCAGTTTATTCGGGAAGGGAGACCAGCCCCAGCATTTT. Translating it yields CASSLFGKGDQPQHF.